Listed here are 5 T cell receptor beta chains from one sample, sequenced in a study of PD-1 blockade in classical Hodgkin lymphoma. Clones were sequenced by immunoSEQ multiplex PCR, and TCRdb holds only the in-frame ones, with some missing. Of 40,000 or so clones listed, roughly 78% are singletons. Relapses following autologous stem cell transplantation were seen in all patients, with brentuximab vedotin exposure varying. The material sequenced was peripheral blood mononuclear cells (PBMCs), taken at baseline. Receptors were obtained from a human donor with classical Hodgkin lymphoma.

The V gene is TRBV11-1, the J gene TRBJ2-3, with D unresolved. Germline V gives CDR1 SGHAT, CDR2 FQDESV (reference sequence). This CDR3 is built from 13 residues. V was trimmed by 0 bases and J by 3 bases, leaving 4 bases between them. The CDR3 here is CASSLAGTDTQYF. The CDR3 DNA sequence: TGTGCCAGCAGCTTAGCAGGGACAGATACGCAGTATTTT.

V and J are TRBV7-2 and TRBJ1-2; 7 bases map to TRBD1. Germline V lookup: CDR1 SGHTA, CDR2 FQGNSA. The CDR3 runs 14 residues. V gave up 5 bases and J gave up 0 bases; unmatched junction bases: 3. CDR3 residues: CASSRQGANYGYTF. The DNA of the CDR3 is TGTGCCAGCAGCCGGCAGGGGGCTAACTATGGCTACACCTTC.

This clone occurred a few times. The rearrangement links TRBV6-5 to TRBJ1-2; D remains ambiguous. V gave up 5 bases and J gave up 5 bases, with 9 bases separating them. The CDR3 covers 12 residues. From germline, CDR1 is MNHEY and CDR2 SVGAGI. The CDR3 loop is CASSQTGYGYTF. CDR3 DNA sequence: TGTGCCAGCAGTCAAACGGGTTATGGCTACACCTTC.

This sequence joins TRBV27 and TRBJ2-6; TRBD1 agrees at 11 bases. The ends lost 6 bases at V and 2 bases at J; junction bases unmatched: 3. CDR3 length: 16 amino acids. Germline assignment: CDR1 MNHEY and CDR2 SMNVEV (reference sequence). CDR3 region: CASSRDRGTGANVLTF. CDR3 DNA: TGTGCCAGCAGCCGGGACAGGGGGACTGGGGCCAACGTCCTGACTTTC.

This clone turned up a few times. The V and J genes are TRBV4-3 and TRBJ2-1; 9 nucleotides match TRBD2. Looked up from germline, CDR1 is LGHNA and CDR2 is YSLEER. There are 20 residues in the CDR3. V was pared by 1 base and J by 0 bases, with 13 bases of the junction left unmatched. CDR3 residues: CASSQVPAGGTGGSYNEQFF. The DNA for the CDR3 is TGCGCCAGCAGCCAAGTGCCAGCGGGGGGTACTGGGGGCTCCTACAATGAGCAGTTCTTC.